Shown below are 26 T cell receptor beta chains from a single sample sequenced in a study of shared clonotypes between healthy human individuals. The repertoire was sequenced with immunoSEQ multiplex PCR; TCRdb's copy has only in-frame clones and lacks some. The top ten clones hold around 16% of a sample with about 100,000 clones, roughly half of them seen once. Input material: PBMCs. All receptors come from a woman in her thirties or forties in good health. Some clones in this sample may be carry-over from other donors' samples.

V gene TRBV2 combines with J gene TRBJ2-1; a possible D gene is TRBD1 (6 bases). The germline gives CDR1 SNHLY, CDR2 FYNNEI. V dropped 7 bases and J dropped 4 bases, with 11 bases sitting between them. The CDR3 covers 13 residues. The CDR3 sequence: CASIKGGYNEQFF. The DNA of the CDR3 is TGTGCCAGCATTAAAGGGGGATACAATGAGCAGTTCTTC. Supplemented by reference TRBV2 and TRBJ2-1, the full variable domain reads EPEVTQTPSHQVTQMGQEVILRCVPISNHLYFYWYRQILGQKVEFLVSFYNNEISEKSEIFDDQFSVERPDGSNFTLKIRSTKLEDSAMYFCASIKGGYNEQFFGPGTRLTVL.

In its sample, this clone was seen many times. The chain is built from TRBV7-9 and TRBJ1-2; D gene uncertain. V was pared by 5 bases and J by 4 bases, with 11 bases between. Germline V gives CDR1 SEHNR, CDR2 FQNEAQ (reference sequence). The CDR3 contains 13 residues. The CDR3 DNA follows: TGTGCCAGCAGCATCAGCTCCCTCTATGGCTACACCTTC. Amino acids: CASSISSLYGYTF.

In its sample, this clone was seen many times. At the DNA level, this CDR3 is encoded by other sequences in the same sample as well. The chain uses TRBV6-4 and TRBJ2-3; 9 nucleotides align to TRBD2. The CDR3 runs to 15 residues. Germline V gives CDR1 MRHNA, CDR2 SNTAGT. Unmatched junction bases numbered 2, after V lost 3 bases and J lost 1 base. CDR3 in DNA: TGTGCCAGCAGTGAGGCGGGAGGGGGCACAGATACGCAGTATTTT. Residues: CASSEAGGGTDTQYF.

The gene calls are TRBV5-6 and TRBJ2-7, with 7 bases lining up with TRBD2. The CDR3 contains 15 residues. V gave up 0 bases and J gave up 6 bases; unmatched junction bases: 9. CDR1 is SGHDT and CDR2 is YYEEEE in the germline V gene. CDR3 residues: CASSLVVGGPSEQYF. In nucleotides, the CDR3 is TGTGCCAGCAGCTTGGTGGTGGGAGGGCCTTCCGAGCAGTACTTC. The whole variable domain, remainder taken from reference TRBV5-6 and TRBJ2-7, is DAGVTQSPTHLIKTRGQQVTLRCSPKSGHDTVSWYQQALGQGPQFIFQYYEEEERQRGNFPDRFSGHQFPNYSSELNVNALLLGDSALYLCASSLVVGGPSEQYFGPGTRLTVT.

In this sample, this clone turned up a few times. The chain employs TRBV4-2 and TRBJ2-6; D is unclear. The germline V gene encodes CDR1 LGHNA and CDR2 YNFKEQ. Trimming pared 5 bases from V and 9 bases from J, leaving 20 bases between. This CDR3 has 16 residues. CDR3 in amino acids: CASSETPMGGGNVLTF. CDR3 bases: TGTGCCAGCAGCGAAACCCCCATGGGTGGTGGCAACGTCCTGACTTTC.

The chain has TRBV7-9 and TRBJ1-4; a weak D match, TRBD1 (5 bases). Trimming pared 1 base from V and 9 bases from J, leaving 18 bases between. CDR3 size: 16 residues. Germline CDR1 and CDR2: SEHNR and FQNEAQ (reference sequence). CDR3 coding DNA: TGTGCCAGCAGCTTAGAATACCGGGGCGGGGGAAAAAAACTGTTTTTT. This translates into CASSLEYRGGGKKLFF.

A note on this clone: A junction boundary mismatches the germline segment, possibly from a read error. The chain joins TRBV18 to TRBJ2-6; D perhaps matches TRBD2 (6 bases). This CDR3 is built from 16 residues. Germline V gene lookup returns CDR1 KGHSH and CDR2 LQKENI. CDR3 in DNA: TGTGCCAGCTCACCAACGGAGGGGTCTGGGGCCAACGTCCTGACCTTC. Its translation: CASSPTEGSGANVLTF.

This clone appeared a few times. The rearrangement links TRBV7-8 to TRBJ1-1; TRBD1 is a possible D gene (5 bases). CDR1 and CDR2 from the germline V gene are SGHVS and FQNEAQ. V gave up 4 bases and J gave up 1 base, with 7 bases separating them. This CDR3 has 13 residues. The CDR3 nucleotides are TGTGCCAGCAGCTGGGGACCGAACACTGAAGCTTTCTTT. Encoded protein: CASSWGPNTEAFF.

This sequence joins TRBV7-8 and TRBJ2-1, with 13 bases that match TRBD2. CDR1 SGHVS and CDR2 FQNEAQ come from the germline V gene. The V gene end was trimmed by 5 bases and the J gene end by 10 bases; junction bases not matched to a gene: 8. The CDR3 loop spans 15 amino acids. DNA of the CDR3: TGTGCCAGCAGCCACGGACTAGCGGGAGCTGAAGAGCAGTTCTTC. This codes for CASSHGLAGAEEQFF.

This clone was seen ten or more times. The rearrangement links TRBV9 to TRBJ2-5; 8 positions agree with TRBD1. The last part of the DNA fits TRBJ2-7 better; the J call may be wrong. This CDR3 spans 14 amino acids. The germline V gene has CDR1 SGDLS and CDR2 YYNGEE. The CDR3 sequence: CASSTQGVPYEQYF. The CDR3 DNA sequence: TGTGCCAGCAGCACACAGGGGGTACCCTACGAGCAGTACTTC.

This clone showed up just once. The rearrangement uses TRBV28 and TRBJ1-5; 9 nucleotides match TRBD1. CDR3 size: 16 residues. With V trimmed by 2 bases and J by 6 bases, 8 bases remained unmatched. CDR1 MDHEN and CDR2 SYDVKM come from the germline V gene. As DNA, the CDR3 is TGTGCCAGCAGTTTAGAAAGGGGGACAGGGACTCAGCCCCAGCATTTT. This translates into CASSLERGTGTQPQHF.

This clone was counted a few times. CDR3 nucleotide sequence: TGCGCCAGCAGCCAAAGAATAGAAGAGACCCAGTACTTC. Residues: CASSQRIEETQYF. This sequence joins TRBV4-1 and TRBJ2-5; D uncertain. The CDR3 is made up of 13 amino acids. The V end was cut by 2 bases, the J end by 3 bases, with 7 bases between. Germline CDR1 is MGHRA and CDR2 is YSYEKL.

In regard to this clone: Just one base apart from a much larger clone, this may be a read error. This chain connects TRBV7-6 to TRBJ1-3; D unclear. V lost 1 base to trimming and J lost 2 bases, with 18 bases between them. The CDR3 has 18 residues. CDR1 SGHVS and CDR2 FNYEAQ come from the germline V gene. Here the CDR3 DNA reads TGTGCCAGCAGCTTAGAGGGATTTGAAGCACCCCCTGGAAACACCATATATTTT. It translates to CASSLEGFEAPPGNTIYF.

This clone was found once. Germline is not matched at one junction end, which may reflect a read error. The CDR3, as DNA: TGTGCCAGCAGCTTACACCCTTGGGGGGACCTAGCCTTT. This translates into CASSLHPWGDLAF. The chain carries TRBV5-4 and TRBJ1-4, with a possible D match to TRBD1 (5 bases). Per germline, CDR1 SGHNT and CDR2 YYREEE (reference sequence). The CDR3 extends over 13 amino acids.

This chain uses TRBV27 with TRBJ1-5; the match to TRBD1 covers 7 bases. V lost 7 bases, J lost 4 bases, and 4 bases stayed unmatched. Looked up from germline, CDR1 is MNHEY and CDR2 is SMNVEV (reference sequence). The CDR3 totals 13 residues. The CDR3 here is CASKQGRNQPQHF. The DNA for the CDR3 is TGTGCCAGCAAACAGGGGCGGAATCAGCCCCAGCATTTT.

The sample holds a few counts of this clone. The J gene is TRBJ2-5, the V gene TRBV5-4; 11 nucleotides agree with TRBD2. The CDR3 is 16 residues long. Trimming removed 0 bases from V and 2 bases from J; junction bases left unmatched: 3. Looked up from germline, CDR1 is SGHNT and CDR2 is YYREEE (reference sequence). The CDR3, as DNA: TGTGCCAGCAGCTTGGTGGCTAGCGGGGGGCAAGAGACCCAGTACTTC. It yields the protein CASSLVASGGQETQYF.

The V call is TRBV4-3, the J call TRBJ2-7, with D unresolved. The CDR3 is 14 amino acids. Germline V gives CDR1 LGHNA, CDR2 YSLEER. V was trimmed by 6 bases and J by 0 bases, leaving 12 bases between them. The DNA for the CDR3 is TGCGCCAGCAGTGAGTCGATGAGCTCCTACGAGCAGTACTTC. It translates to CASSESMSSYEQYF.

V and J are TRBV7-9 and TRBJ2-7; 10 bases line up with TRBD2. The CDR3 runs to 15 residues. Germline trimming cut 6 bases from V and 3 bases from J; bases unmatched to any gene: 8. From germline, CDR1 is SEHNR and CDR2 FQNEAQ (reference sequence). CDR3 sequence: CASRVSSGSSYEQYF. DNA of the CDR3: TGTGCCAGCAGAGTGTCTAGCGGGAGTAGCTACGAGCAGTACTTC.

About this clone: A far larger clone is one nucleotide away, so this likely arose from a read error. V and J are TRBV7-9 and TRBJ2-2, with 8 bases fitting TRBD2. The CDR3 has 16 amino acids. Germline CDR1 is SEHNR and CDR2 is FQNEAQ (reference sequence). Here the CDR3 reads CASSLRGGRNTGKLFF. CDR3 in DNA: TGTGCCAGCAGCTTAAGGGGCGGGAGGAACACCGGGAAGCTGTTTTTT.

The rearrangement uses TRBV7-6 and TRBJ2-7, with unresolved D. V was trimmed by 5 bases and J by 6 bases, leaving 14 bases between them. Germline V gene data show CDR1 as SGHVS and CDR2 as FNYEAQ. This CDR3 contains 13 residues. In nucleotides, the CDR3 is TGTGCCAGCAGCCTTGTTGACCGGCCCGAGCAGTACTTC. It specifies CASSLVDRPEQYF.

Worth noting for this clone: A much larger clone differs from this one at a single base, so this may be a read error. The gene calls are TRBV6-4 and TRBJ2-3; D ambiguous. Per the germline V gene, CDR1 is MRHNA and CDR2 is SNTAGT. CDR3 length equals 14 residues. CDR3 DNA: TGTGCCGGCAGTGGGTCCGCCGGCACAGATACGCAGTATTTT. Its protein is CAGSGSAGTDTQYF.

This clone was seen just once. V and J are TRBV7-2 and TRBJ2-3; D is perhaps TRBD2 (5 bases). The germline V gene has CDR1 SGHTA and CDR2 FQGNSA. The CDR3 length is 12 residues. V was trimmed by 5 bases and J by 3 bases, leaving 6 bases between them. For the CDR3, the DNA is TGTGCCAGCAGCGCGGGTACAGATACGCAGTATTTT. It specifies CASSAGTDTQYF.

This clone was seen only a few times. The CDR3 coding sequence is TGTGCCAGCTCACCGAACAGCTACGAGCAGTACTTC. It specifies CASSPNSYEQYF. The chain has TRBV18 and TRBJ2-5, with unresolved D. The DNA matches TRBJ2-7 better at its end, which makes the J call doubtful. The CDR3 has 12 amino acids. The germline CDR1 and CDR2 sequences are KGHSH and LQKENI.

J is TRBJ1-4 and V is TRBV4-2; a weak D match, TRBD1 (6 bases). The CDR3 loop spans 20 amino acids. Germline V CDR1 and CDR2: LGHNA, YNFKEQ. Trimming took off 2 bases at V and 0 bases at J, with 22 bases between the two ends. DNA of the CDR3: TGTGCCAGCAGCCAACCTCCGGGACACCTAAAAATTGCAACTAATGAAAAACTGTTTTTT. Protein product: CASSQPPGHLKIATNEKLFF.

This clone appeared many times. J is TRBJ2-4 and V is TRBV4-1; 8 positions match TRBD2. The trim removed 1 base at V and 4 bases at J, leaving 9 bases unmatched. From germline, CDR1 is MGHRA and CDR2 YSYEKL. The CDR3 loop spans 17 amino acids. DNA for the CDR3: TGCGCCAGCAGCCAAGTAACGTTAGCGGGAACGAAAAACATTCAGTACTTC. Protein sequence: CASSQVTLAGTKNIQYF.

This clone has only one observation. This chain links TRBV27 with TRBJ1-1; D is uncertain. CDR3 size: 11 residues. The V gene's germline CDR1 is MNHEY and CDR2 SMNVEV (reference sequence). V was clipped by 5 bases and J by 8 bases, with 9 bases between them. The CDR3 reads CASSPSSEAFF. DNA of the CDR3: TGTGCCAGCAGTCCCTCAAGCGAAGCTTTCTTT.